This is a list of T cell receptor beta chains from one sample in a study of T cell repertoires in cytomegalovirus infection. Each CDR3 protein gets one entry after TCRdb re-called the reads with MiXCR. The table has some 400,000 distinct CDR3 sequences, 15% to 20% seen once. Sample: PBMCs. Receptors originate from a human donor in good health (CMV status not recorded). Some clones in this sample may be carry-over from other donors' samples. The CDR3 runs from the conserved cysteine through the conserved F or W. D genes are given only for firm matches. Expanded clones are given a class, and other clones once, few, many or no size at all.

TRBV6-2/TRBV6-3	.	TRBD2	TRBJ2-1	CASSFSTSGGDEQFF	TGTGCCAGCAGTTTTTCGACTAGCGGTGGGGATGAGCAGTTCTTC
TRBV30	.	TRBD1	TRBJ1-4	CAWSDIRDRKDEKLFF	TGTGCCTGGAGTGACATCAGGGACAGAAAGGATGAAAAACTGTTTTTT
TRBV29-1	.	.	TRBJ1-1	CSVETAGTEAFF	TGCAGCGTTGAGACAGCGGGCACTGAAGCTTTCTTT
TRBV6-1	.	TRBD1	TRBJ1-2	CASSGTGTPDGGYTF	TGTGCCAGCAGTGGGACAGGGACTCCGGATGGCGGCTACACCTTC
TRBV11-2	.	TRBD2	TRBJ2-1	CASSSYSGGGWANEQFF	TGTGCCAGCAGCTCGTATAGCGGGGGGGGATGGGCCAATGAGCAGTTCTTC
TRBV19	few	TRBD1	TRBJ1-2	CASSTTRQGHHYGYTF	TGTGCCAGTAGTACGACGAGACAGGGGCACCACTATGGCTACACCTTC
TRBV12-3/TRBV12-4	.	.	TRBJ2-3	CASSLAGSHQYF	TGTGCCAGCAGTTTAGCGGGGAGCCACCAGTATTTT
TRBV6-6	few	.	TRBJ2-7	CASSLVKDYEQYF	TGTGCCAGCAGTTTGGTGAAAGATTACGAGCAGTACTTC
TRBV7-9	many	.	TRBJ2-3	CASSLEGADTQYF	TGTGCCAGCAGCTTAGAGGGTGCAGATACGCAGTATTTT
TRBV7-2	few	.	TRBJ1-5	CASSSTNSNQPQHF	TGTGCCAGCAGCTCTACGAATAGCAATCAGCCCCAGCATTTT
TRBV7-9	many	.	TRBJ2-7	CASSLDSGAGGGEQYF	TGTGCCAGCAGCTTAGATAGCGGCGCAGGGGGAGGCGAGCAGTACTTC
TRBV7-9	.	.	TRBJ2-1	CAGSLQSHLKGEQFF	TGTGCCGGCAGCCTACAAAGCCACCTAAAGGGTGAGCAGTTCTTC
TRBV18	.	.	TRBJ1-4	CASSPLGATNEKLFF	TGTGCCAGCTCACCATTGGGTGCAACTAATGAAAAACTGTTTTTT
TRBV18	.	.	TRBJ1-3	CASSPLGESGNTIYF	TGTGCCAGCTCACCATTAGGGGAGTCTGGAAACACCATATATTTT
TRBV7-2	many	.	TRBJ1-6	CASSSRASGPPLHF	TGTGCCAGCAGCTCCCGGGCTTCGGGGCCACCCCTCCACTTT
TRBV12-3/TRBV12-4	few	TRBD1	TRBJ2-1	CASIAGTGGNEQFF	TGTGCCAGCATCGCCGGGACAGGGGGCAATGAGCAGTTCTTC
TRBV19	.	TRBD1	TRBJ2-2	CASSLGTVGTGELFF	TGTGCCAGTAGTCTGGGGACAGTTGGGACCGGGGAGCTGTTTTTT
TRBV10-3	.	TRBD2	TRBJ2-1	CAISGRRGGSYNEQFF	TGTGCCATCAGTGGCCGGCGGGGGGGCTCCTACAATGAGCAGTTCTTC
TRBV7-9	many	.	TRBJ1-5	CASSLAGSNQPQHF	TGTGCCAGCAGCTTGGCCGGAAGCAATCAGCCCCAGCATTTT
TRBV7-2	many	TRBD2	TRBJ2-3	CASSWTSGLDTQYF	TGTGCCAGCAGCTGGACTAGCGGTTTAGATACGCAGTATTTT
TRBV7-9	few	TRBD2	TRBJ2-1	CASRAGLAASNEQFF	TGTGCCAGCAGGGCGGGACTAGCGGCATCGAATGAGCAGTTCTTC
TRBV15	.	TRBD2	TRBJ2-1	CATSSNRGGGYNEQFF	TGTGCCACCAGCAGTAATCGGGGGGGGGGTTACAATGAGCAGTTCTTC
TRBV29-1	.	.	TRBJ2-3	CSVDGFEGGPYGTDTQYF	TGCAGCGTTGATGGTTTTGAAGGGGGTCCCTATGGCACAGATACGCAGTATTTT
TRBV4-3	few	.	TRBJ2-1	CASSQWDLGGGEQFF	TGCGCCAGCAGCCAGTGGGATCTGGGGGGCGGGGAGCAGTTCTTC
TRBV29-1	few	.	TRBJ1-4	CSASPGSLNEKLFF	TGCAGCGCCAGCCCGGGATCGCTAAATGAAAAACTGTTTTTT
TRBV6-2/TRBV6-3	.	.	TRBJ2-5	CASSYIGREETQYF	TGTGCCAGCAGTTACATCGGGAGAGAAGAGACCCAGTACTTC
TRBV20-1	many	TRBD1	TRBJ2-7	CSAAHGTGGSYEQYF	TGCAGTGCGGCCCACGGGACAGGGGGCTCCTACGAGCAGTACTTC